Below are 14 T cell receptor beta chains sequenced from a single sample in a study of blood T cell repertoires in COVID-19 (dated by TCRdb to 2018 to 2021). To prepare the library, the immunoSEQ multiplex PCR assay was applied. Sourced from immuneACCESS, this table was stored by TCRdb with only in-frame sequences that have V and J called. A share of the clones is absent; for the studies checked, an unresolved V gene accounts for under half, and the remainder has no known explanation. The sample table contains roughly 200,000 clones; only one count was recorded for about 86% of them. About 6% of the sample is taken by the ten largest. Material: peripheral blood. Receptors originate from a man in his sixties who had recovered from COVID-19.

This chain connects TRBV6-5 to TRBJ1-1; D remains unclear. CDR3 length equals 14 residues. Germline V gene sequence: CDR1 MNHEY, CDR2 SVGAGI. The V and J ends lost 2 bases and 2 bases respectively, with 9 bases between them. The CDR3 nucleotides are TGTGCCAGCAGTTACAAGGGAGAAAACACTGAAGCTTTCTTT. Encoded protein: CASSYKGENTEAFF.

This chain links TRBV4-1 with TRBJ2-7; 13 bases agree with TRBD2. With 4 bases clipped from V and 4 bases from J, the junction kept 13 bases outside the gene matches. This CDR3 region has 18 residues. The germline V gene encodes CDR1 MGHRA and CDR2 YSYEKL. CDR3 nucleotide sequence: TGCGCCAGCAGCCTCTCGTCAACTAGCGGGGGGGCAGGTTACGAGCAGTACTTC. Its protein product is CASSLSSTSGGAGYEQYF.

The rearrangement links TRBV30 to TRBJ1-2; 9 bases line up with TRBD1. Losses at the gene ends were 6 bases for V and 5 bases for J; bases not matched to a gene: 10. The germline gives CDR1 GTSNPN, CDR2 SVGIG (reference sequence). CDR3 length equals 14 residues. Written as DNA, the CDR3 is TGTGCCTGTCCGGGACAGGGTGCGTTTTATGGCTACACCTTC. Translating gives CACPGQGAFYGYTF.

The chain joins TRBV7-3 to TRBJ1-1; the D is unclear. V lost 5 bases and J lost 4, with 17 bases in between. CDR1 is SGHTA, CDR2 FQGTGA, per germline. This CDR3 has 15 amino acids. In DNA form, the CDR3 reads TGTGCCAGCAGCGAACAAGGAAGCCCAGGCACTGAAGCTTTCTTT. It encodes CASSEQGSPGTEAFF. Full variable domain (remainder filled in from reference TRBV7-3 and TRBJ1-1): GAGVSQTPSNKVTEKGKYVELRCDPISGHTALYWYRQSLGQGPEFLIYFQGTGAADDSGLPNDRFFAVRPEGSVSTLKIQRTERGDSAVYLCASSEQGSPGTEAFFGQGTRLTVV.

The V call is TRBV2, the J call TRBJ1-6; D is perhaps TRBD1 (5 bases). Germline-derived CDR1 and CDR2 are SNHLY and FYNNEI. The CDR3 covers 14 residues. The V end lost 3 bases, the J end lost 7 bases, and 10 bases lay between the germline ends. The CDR3 sequence is CASSEYRQNSPLHF. CDR3 coding DNA: TGTGCCAGCAGTGAGTACAGACAGAATTCACCCCTCCACTTT.

On this clone itself: Germline and junction disagree at one end, which may indicate a read error. V usage is TRBV3-1 (or the pseudogene TRBV3-2) and J usage is TRBJ2-3; 11 bases align to TRBD2. In germline, CDR1 is LGHDT, CDR2 YNNKEL (reference sequence). This CDR3 comprises 12 residues. In nucleotides, the CDR3 is TGTGCCAGCAGCCAAGGGGCTAGCGGGAGGAGTTTT. This codes for CASSQGASGRSF.

The chain is built from TRBV19 and TRBJ2-2; D might be TRBD2 (6 bases). V shed 5 bases and J shed 1 base, with 8 bases lying between them. Germline assignment: CDR1 LNHDA and CDR2 SQIVND (reference sequence). This CDR3 comprises 14 residues. The CDR3 DNA sequence: TGTGCCAGTAGTGGAGGGTGGAACACCGGGGAGCTGTTTTTT. Translation: CASSGGWNTGELFF.

This chain uses TRBV21-1 with TRBJ1-2; the table gives TRBD1 as D, unverified against the DNA. TRBV21-1 is a recognized pseudogene. This CDR3 comprises 14 residues. For the CDR3, the DNA is TGTGCCAGCCTTCCTGTCCAGGGGGCCAGGGGCTACACCTTC. Amino acids: CASLPVQGARGYTF.

This sequence joins TRBV9 and TRBJ1-6; tentative D call: TRBD1 (6 bases). CDR3 length equals 16 residues. Germline CDR1 and CDR2: SGDLS and YYNGEE. Trimming shortened V by 4 bases and J by 6 bases, and 17 bases separated the two germline ends. The CDR3 sequence: CASSPQGPRPNSPLHF. The CDR3 bases are TGTGCCAGCAGCCCTCAGGGGCCTCGCCCTAATTCACCCCTCCACTTT.

This clone appeared a single time. This sequence joins TRBV29-1 and TRBJ2-3, with 12 nucleotides matching TRBD2. The germline V gene has CDR1 SQVTM and CDR2 ANQGSEA. J was trimmed by 6 bases and V by 8 bases; bases with no gene match: 9. This CDR3 spans 14 amino acids. In DNA, the CDR3 is TGCAGCATCGGAGGACTAGCGGGGTTGGATACGCAGTATTTT. Translated: CSIGGLAGLDTQYF.

V usage is TRBV27 and J usage is TRBJ2-1; D is possibly TRBD2 (6 bases). Germline lookup yields CDR1 MNHEY and CDR2 SMNVEV (reference sequence). This CDR3 is built from 14 residues. V was trimmed by 2 bases and J by 6 bases, leaving 11 bases between them. CDR3 nucleotides: TGTGCCAGCAGTTTAACGGGAGTGAGCAATGAGCAGTTCTTC. Protein: CASSLTGVSNEQFF.

V usage is TRBV19 and J usage is TRBJ2-1; tentatively, D is TRBD2 (5 bases). V was trimmed by 5 bases and J by 3 bases, leaving 17 bases between them. The CDR3 length is 16 residues. Germline lookup yields CDR1 LNHDA and CDR2 SQIVND (reference sequence). CDR3 sequence (DNA): TGTGCCAGTAGTCCAAGCCCATCCACTAGCTACAATGAGCAGTTCTTC. This sequence encodes CASSPSPSTSYNEQFF.

The gene calls are TRBV12-3 or TRBV12-4 and TRBJ1-2; no clear D gene. Trimming cost V 7 bases and J 4 bases, with 13 bases left between them. The CDR3 consists of 13 residues. This CDR3 reads CASTAAGGYGYTF. In nucleotides, the CDR3 is TGTGCCAGCACCGCCGCGGGTGGCTATGGCTACACCTTC.

The gene calls are TRBV30 and TRBJ2-3; the match to TRBD1 covers 9 bases. This CDR3 is built from 12 residues. Germline V gene lookup returns CDR1 GTSNPN and CDR2 SVGIG (reference sequence). J lost 11 bases, V lost 2 bases, and 5 bases had no gene match. Written as DNA, the CDR3 is TGTGCCTGGAGTCCCGGGACAGGGCGGCAGTATTTT. Protein product: CAWSPGTGRQYF. The full variable domain, in which reference TRBV30 and TRBJ2-3 provide the parts outside the CDR3, is SQTIHQWPATLVQPVGSPLSLECTVEGTSNPNLYWYRQAAGRGLQLLFYSVGIGQISSEVPQNLSASRPQDRQFILSSKKLLLSDSGFYLCAWSPGTGRQYFGPGTRLTVL.